Sequencing of this T cell receptor (beta chain) was carried out in a study of blood T cell repertoires in COVID-19. The wider study: Italy, Spain and the United States were the sources of the convalescent and acute COVID-19 samples. In each case, the material was cDNA or gDNA derived from T cells, B-cell-depleted T cells, or PBMCs.

Measured with immunoSEQ multiplex PCR; TCRdb has only the in-frame clones, and not every one. The sample has about 220,000 clones, roughly 85% seen once. This CDR3 is 18 amino acids long. V was pared by 6 bases and J by 0 bases, with 15 bases of the junction left unmatched. Germline CDR1 is LNHDA and CDR2 is SQIVND (reference sequence). The origin of this receptor is an elderly woman with acute or convalescent COVID-19. The chain joins TRBV19 to TRBJ1-2, with 8 bases that match TRBD1. Sequencing was carried out using peripheral blood. The CDR3 DNA sequence: TGTGCCAGTAGCAGGCTATCAGGACAGGGCCTAACTAACTATGGCTACACCTTC. This encodes CASSRLSGQGLTNYGYTF.